This T cell receptor (beta chain) was retrieved from a study of T-cell reconstitution after alpha-beta-depleted transplantation in children (dated by TCRdb to the mid-2010s). Study-wide context: T-cell immune reconstitution after TCRalphabeta/CD19-depleted allogeneic hematopoietic cell transplantation in children was quantitatively tracked in the study by means of TCR repertoire profiling.

The library was obtained by PCR. Sequencing was carried out with an Illumina HiSeq 2500. Molecular barcoding was employed in the preparation of TCR libraries, with unique molecular identifiers being used to normalize TCRbeta repertoire quantification. The public reads were run again by TCRdb, first through fastp at Q25 and then through MiXCR, and only productive beta chains were kept. Merged by CDR3 protein, the rows form single entries marked with the most common genes and DNA. The sample has fewer than 550,000 distinct CDR3 sequences on record, 9.5% to 12% of them singletons. The ten largest account for 11% to 15% of the sample. Broad study findings and their caveats: About two months after transplant, the apparently early recovery of alphabetaT-cell counts reportedly depended on just several hundred clones that had expanded rapidly and came from non-depleted graft cells. Hyperexpanded clone frequencies declined over subsequent months; after one year, T-cell counts and TCRbeta diversity were mostly attributed to newly produced T cells. In some patients, the high TCRbeta diversity seen at day 60 was put down to recipient T cells and intrathymic progenitors that had survived conditioning.

From the germline V gene (reference sequence), CDR1 is MNHEY and CDR2 is SMNVEV. Reading from cysteine to phenylalanine, the CDR3 counts 12 amino acids. Solely the CDR3 DNA is kept, with 36 bases framed from the first base. This clonotype was detected ten times or more. No cognate antigen has been identified for it. The record has no base qualities; no much larger clone is one base away. This sample's treatment or condition label indicates: allogeneic hematopoietic cell transplantation with graft depleted of TCRalphabeta T cells and CD19 B cells. Transplant recipients were children who received TCRalphabeta/CD19-depleted allogeneic hematopoietic cell grafts.

The material was PBMCs, mostly from graft donor cells, obtained 180 days after TCRalphabeta/CD19-depleted stem cell transplant. This sequence originates from a female patient between 2 and 15 years old who had a stem cell transplant for aplastic anemia, so the T cells may come from the graft donor. The rearranged segments are TRBV27 and TRBJ2-1; a weak D assignment points to TRBD2 (6 bases agree). The bases are TGTGCAGTGGCTAGCGTCTTGGGTGAGCAGTTCTTC. Translation gives CAVASVLGEQFF.